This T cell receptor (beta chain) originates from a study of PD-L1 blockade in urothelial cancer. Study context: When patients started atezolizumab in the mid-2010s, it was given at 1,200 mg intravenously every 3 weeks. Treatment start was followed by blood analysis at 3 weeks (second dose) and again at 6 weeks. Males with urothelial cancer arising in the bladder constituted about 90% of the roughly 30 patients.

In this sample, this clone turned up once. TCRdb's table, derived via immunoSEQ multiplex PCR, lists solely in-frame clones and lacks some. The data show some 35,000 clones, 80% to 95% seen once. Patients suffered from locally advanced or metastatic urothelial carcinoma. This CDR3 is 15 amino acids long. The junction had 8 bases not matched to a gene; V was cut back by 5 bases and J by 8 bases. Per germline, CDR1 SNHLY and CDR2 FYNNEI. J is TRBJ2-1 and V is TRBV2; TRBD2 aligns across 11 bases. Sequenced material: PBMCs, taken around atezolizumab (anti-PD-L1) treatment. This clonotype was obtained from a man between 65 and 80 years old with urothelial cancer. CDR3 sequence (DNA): TGTGCCAGCAGTCCTGTAGCGGGAGGGGTCCATGAGCAGTTCTTC. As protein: CASSPVAGGVHEQFF.